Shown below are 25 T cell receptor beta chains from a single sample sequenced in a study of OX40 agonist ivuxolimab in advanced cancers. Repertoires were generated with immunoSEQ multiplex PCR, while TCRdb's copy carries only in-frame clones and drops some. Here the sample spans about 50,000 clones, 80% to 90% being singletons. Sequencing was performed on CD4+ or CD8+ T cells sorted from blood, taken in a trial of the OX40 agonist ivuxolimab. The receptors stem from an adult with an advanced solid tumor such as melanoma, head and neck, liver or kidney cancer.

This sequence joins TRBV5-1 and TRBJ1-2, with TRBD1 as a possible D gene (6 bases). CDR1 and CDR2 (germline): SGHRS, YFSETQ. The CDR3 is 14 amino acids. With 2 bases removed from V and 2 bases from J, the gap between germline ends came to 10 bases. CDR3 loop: CASSLEQGNYGYTF. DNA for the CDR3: TGCGCCAGCAGCTTAGAACAGGGAAACTATGGCTACACCTTC.

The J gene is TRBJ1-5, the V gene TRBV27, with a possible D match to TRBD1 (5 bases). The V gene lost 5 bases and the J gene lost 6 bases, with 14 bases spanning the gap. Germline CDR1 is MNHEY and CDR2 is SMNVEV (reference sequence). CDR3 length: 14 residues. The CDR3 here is CASSAGRLGQPQHF. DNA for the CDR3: TGTGCCAGCAGTGCGGGACGGTTGGGTCAGCCCCAGCATTTT.

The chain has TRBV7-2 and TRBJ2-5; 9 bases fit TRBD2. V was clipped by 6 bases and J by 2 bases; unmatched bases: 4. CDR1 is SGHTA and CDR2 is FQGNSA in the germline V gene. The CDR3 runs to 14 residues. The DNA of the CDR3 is TGTGCCAGCAGACGACTAGCGGAACAAGAGACCCAGTACTTC. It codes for CASRRLAEQETQYF.

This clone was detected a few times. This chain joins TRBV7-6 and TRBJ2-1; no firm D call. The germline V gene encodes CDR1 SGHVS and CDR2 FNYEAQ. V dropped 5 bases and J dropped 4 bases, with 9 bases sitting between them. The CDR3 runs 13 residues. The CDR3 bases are TGTGCCAGCAGCCCCGATGGTTACAATGAGCAGTTCTTC. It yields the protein CASSPDGYNEQFF.

The CDR3 is CASSGGENYGYTF. The CDR3 coding sequence is TGCGCCAGCAGCGGCGGGGAGAACTATGGCTACACCTTC. The chain has TRBV5-1 and TRBJ1-2; no clear D. This CDR3 has 13 residues. Trimming left V 4 bases short and J 2 bases short, with 9 bases between. Germline V gene data show CDR1 as SGHRS and CDR2 as YFSETQ. Full variable domain (rest looked up from reference TRBV5-1 and TRBJ1-2): KAGVTQTPRYLIKTRGQQVTLSCSPISGHRSVSWYQQTPGQGLQFLFEYFSETQRNKGNFPGRFSGRQFSNSRSEMNVSTLELGDSALYLCASSGGENYGYTFGSGTRLTVV.

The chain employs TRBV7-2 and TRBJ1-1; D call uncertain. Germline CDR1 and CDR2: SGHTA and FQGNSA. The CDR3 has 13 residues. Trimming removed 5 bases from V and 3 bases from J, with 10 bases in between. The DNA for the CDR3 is TGTGCCAGCAGCCTCACTGCGGACACTGAAGCTTTCTTT. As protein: CASSLTADTEAFF.

The CDR3 region has the DNA TGTGCCAGCAGCTTAGTGGGAGCGAGGTACGAGCAGTACTTC. It translates to CASSLVGARYEQYF. The chain recombines TRBV7-6 with TRBJ2-7; D perhaps matches TRBD2 (5 bases). CDR1 is SGHVS and CDR2 is FNYEAQ in the germline V gene. Trimming left V 1 base short and J 4 bases short, with 11 bases between. This CDR3 has 14 residues.

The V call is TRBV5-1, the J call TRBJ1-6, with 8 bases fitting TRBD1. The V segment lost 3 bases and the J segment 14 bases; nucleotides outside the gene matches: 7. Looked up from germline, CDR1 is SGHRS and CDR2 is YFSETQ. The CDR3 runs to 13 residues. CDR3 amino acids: CASSWDRTQALHF. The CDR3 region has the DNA TGCGCCAGCAGCTGGGACAGGACCCAAGCCCTCCACTTT.

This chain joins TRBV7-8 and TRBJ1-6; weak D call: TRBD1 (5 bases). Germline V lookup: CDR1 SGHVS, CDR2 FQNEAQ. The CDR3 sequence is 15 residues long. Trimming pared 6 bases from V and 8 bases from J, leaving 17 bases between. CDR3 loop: CASSRTGGSDSPLHF. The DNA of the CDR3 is TGTGCCAGCAGTCGGACGGGGGGTTCGGATTCACCCCTCCACTTT. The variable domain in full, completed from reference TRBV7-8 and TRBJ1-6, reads GAGVSQSPRYKVAKRGQDVALRCDPISGHVSLFWYQQALGQGPEFLTYFQNEAQLDKSGLPSDRFFAERPEGSVSTLKIQRTQQEDSAVYLCASSRTGGSDSPLHFGNGTRLTVT.

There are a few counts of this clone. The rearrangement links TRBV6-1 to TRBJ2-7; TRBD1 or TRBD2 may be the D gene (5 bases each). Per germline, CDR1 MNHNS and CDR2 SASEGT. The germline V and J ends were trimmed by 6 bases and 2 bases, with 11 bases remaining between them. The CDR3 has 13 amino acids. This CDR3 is CASSPGPTYEQYF. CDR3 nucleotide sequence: TGTGCCAGCAGCCCGGGACCGACCTACGAGCAGTACTTC.

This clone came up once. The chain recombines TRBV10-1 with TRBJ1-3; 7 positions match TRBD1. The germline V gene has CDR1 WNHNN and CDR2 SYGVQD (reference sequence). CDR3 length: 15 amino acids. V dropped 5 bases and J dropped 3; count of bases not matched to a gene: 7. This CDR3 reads CASSPTQGSGNTIYF. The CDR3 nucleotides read TGCGCCAGCAGTCCCACACAGGGGAGTGGAAACACCATATATTTT.

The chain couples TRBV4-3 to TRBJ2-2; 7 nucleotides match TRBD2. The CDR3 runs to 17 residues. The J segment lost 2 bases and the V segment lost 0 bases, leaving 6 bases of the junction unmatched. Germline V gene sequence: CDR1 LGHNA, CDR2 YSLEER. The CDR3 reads CASSQDGEGPNTGELFF. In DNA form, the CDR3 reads TGCGCCAGCAGCCAAGATGGGGAGGGGCCCAACACCGGGGAGCTGTTTTTT.

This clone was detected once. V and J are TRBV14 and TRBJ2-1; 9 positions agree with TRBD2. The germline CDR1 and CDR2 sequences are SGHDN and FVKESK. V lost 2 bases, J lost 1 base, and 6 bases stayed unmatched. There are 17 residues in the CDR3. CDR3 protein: CASSQFPAGGSYNEQFF. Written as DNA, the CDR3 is TGTGCCAGCAGCCAATTTCCAGCGGGAGGATCCTACAATGAGCAGTTCTTC.

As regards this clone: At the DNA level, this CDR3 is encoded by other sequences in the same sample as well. This CDR3 reads CASSVAQGYTEAFF. The CDR3 DNA is TGTGCCAGCAGCGTAGCTCAAGGGTACACTGAAGCTTTCTTT. The chain is built from TRBV9 and TRBJ1-1; D remains ambiguous. The CDR3 length is 14 residues. CDR1 is SGDLS and CDR2 is YYNGEE in the germline V gene. V lost 0 bases, J lost 3 bases, and 9 bases lay in between.

The CDR3 spells CAWSGPGQGRYEQYF. The CDR3 DNA reads TGTGCCTGGAGTGGACCGGGACAGGGGAGGTACGAGCAGTACTTC. The rearrangement joins TRBV30 to TRBJ2-7; TRBD1 aligns across 10 bases. Looked up from germline, CDR1 is GTSNPN and CDR2 is SVGIG (reference sequence). This CDR3 comprises 15 residues. V shed 1 base and J 4 bases; nucleotides not matched to a gene: 7. Together with reference TRBV30 and TRBJ2-7, the CDR3 gives the full variable domain: SQTIHQWPATLVQPVGSPLSLECTVEGTSNPNLYWYRQAAGRGLQLLFYSVGIGQISSEVPQNLSASRPQDRQFILSSKKLLLSDSGFYLCAWSGPGQGRYEQYFGPGTRLTVT.

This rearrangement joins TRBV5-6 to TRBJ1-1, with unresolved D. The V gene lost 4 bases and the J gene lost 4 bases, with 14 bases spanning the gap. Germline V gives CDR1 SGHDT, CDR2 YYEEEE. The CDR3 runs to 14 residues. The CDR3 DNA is TGTGCCAGCAGCCCTACCTTGGGGTCCACTGAAGCTTTCTTT. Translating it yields CASSPTLGSTEAFF.

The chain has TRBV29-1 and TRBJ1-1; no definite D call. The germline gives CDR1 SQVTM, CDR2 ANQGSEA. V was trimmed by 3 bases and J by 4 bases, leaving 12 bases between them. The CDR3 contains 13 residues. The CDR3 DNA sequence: TGCAGCGTTGATGCGGGGTCGGGCACTGAAGCTTTCTTT. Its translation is CSVDAGSGTEAFF.

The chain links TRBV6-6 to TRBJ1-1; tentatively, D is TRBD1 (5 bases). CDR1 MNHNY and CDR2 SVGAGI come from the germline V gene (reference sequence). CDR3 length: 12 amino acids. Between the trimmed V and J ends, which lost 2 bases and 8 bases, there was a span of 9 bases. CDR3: CASSYGGREAFF. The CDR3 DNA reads TGTGCCAGCAGTTACGGGGGACGAGAAGCTTTCTTT.

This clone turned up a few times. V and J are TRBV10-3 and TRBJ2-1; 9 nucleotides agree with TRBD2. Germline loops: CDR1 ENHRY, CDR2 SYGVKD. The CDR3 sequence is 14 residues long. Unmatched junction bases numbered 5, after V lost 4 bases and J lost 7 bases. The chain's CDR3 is CAISVAGGGNEQFF. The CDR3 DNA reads TGTGCCATCAGTGTGGCGGGAGGGGGAAATGAGCAGTTCTTC.

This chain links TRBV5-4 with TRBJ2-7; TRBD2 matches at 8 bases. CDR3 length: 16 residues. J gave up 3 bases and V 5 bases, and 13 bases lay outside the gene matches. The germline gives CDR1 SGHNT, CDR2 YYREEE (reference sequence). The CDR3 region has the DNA TGTGCCAGCAGTTTATTAATAGCGGGGCCAAGCTACGAGCAGTACTTC. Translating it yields CASSLLIAGPSYEQYF.

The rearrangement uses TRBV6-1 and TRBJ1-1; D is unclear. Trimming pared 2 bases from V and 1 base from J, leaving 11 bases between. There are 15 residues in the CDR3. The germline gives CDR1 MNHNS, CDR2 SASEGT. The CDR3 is CASSEYRSGNTEAFF. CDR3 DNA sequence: TGTGCCAGCAGTGAATACCGGTCGGGGAACACTGAAGCTTTCTTT.

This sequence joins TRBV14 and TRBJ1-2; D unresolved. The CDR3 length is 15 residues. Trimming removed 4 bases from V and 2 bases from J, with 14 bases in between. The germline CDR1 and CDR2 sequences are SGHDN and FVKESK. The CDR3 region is CASSLDLTGNYGYTF. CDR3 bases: TGTGCCAGCAGCCTAGACCTGACGGGGAACTATGGCTACACCTTC.

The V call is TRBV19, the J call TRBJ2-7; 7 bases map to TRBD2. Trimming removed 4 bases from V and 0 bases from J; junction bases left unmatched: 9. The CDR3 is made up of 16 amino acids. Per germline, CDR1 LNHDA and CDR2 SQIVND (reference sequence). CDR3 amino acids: CASSKGDGGSSYEQYF. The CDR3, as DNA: TGTGCCAGTAGTAAAGGGGATGGCGGGAGCTCCTACGAGCAGTACTTC.

The CDR3 bases are TGCAGCTGCGGCTGGGGGTCGGGAGAGACCCAGTACTTC. This sequence encodes CSCGWGSGETQYF. The genes are TRBV29-1 and TRBJ2-5, with D perhaps assigned TRBD1 or TRBD2 (5 bases each). The CDR3 runs to 13 residues. Per germline, CDR1 SQVTM and CDR2 ANQGSEA. Deletions cut 8 bases from V and 4 bases from J, with 17 bases between.

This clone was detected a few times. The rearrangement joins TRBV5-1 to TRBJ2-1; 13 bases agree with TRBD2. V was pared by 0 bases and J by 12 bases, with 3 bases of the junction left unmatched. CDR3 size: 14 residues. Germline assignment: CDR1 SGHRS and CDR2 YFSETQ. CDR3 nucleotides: TGCGCCAGCAGCTTGGGACTAGCGGGAGGTTTGCAGTTCTTC. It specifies CASSLGLAGGLQFF.